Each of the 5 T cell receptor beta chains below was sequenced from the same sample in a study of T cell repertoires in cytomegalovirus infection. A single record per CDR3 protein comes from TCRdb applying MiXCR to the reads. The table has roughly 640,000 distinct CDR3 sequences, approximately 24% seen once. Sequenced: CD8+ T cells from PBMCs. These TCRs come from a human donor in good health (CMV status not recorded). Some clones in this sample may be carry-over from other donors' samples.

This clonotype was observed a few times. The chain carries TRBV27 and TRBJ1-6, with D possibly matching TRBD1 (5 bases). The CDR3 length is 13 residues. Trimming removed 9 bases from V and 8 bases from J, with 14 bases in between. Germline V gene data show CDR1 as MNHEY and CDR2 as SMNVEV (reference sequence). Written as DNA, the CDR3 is TGTGCCAGTACCGTCGGGGCGGATTCACCCCTCCACTTT. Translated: CASTVGADSPLHF.

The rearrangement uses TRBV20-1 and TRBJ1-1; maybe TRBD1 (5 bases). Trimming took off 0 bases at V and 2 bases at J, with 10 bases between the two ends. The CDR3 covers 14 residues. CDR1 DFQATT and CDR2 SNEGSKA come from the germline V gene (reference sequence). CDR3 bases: TGCAGTGCTAGAGATCCGGGGGAAAACACTGAAGCTTTCTTT. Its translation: CSARDPGENTEAFF.

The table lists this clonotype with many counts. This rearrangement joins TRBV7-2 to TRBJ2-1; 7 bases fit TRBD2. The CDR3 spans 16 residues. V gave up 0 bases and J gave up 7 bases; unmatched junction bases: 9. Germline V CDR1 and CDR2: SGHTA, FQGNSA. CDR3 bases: TGTGCCAGCAGCTTAGCCACTGGCGGGGGTTGGAATGAGCAGTTCTTC. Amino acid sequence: CASSLATGGGWNEQFF. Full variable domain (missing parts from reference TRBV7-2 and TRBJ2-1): GAGVSQSPSNKVTEKGKDVELRCDPISGHTALYWYRQSLGQGLEFLIYFQGNSAPDKSGLPSDRFSAERTGGSVSTLTIQRTQQEDSAVYLCASSLATGGGWNEQFFGPGTRLTVL.

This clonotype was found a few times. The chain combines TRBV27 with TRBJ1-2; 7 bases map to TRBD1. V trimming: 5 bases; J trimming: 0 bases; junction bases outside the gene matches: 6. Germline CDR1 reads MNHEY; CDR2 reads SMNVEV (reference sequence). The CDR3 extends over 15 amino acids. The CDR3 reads CASSTGAKANYGYTF. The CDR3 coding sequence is TGTGCCAGCAGTACAGGGGCTAAAGCTAACTATGGCTACACCTTC.

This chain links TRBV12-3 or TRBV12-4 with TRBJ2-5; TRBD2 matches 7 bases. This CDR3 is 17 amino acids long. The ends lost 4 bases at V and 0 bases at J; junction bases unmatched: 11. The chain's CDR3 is CASSSLGASGYQETQYF. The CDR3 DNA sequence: TGTGCCAGCAGTTCCTTAGGGGCTAGCGGTTACCAAGAGACCCAGTACTTC.